The 31 T cell receptor beta chains reported below all come from one sample, sequenced in a study of cytotoxic CD8 clonotypes in ibrutinib-treated CLL. Sequencing used immunoSEQ multiplex PCR; TCRdb keeps in-frame clones, though not all of them. The table lists roughly 200,000 clones, 60% to 80% of them singletons, with about an eighth in the top ten. The sequences come from PBMCs, collected after 12 months of ibrutinib treatment. Receptors originate from a human donor with chronic lymphocytic leukemia.

V and J are TRBV11-2 and TRBJ1-2; no reliable D call. The CDR3 has 14 amino acids. V was pared by 1 base and J by 8 bases, with 14 bases between. Germline CDR1 and CDR2: SGHAT and FQNNGV. CDR3 sequence (DNA): TGTGCCAGCAGCTTAGGCAGGTCCGGCTGGGGCTACACCTTC. Protein product: CASSLGRSGWGYTF. Full variable domain (outside the CDR3, taken from reference TRBV11-2 and TRBJ1-2): EAGVAQSPRYKIIEKRQSVAFWCNPISGHATLYWYQQILGQGPKLLIQFQNNGVVDDSQLPKDRFSAERLKGVDSTLKIQPAKLEDSAVYLCASSLGRSGWGYTFGSGTRLTVV.

The chain links TRBV5-1 to TRBJ1-2; D ambiguous. The CDR3 is made up of 12 amino acids. The germline V gene has CDR1 SGHRS and CDR2 YFSETQ. With 0 bases removed from V and 5 bases from J, the gap between germline ends came to 5 bases. The CDR3 spells CASSLGGYGYTF. Here the CDR3 DNA reads TGCGCCAGCAGCTTGGGTGGTTATGGCTACACCTTC.

This chain connects TRBV5-1 to TRBJ1-1; no firm D call. Trimming took 4 bases from V and 2 from J, leaving 18 bases between them. CDR1 and CDR2 from the germline V gene are SGHRS and YFSETQ. The CDR3 sequence is 16 residues long. The CDR3 region is CASSSDPADLNTEAFF. The CDR3 DNA reads as TGCGCCAGCAGCAGTGATCCAGCCGATTTAAACACTGAAGCTTTCTTT.

This clone was seen more than once but under ten times. V usage is TRBV5-1 and J usage is TRBJ1-2; tentatively, D is TRBD1 (6 bases). V lost 1 base to trimming and J lost 4 bases, with 20 bases between them. There are 17 residues in the CDR3. The germline V gene has CDR1 SGHRS and CDR2 YFSETQ. The CDR3 DNA reads TGCGCCAGCAGCTTGCAACAGGGTGACGGTTCGGGCTATGGCTACACCTTC. It specifies CASSLQQGDGSGYGYTF. The full variable domain, with the rest looked up from reference TRBV5-1 and TRBJ1-2, is KAGVTQTPRYLIKTRGQQVTLSCSPISGHRSVSWYQQTPGQGLQFLFEYFSETQRNKGNFPGRFSGRQFSNSRSEMNVSTLELGDSALYLCASSLQQGDGSGYGYTFGSGTRLTVV.

The rearrangement uses TRBV13 and TRBJ2-1; 7 bases are shared with TRBD2. The CDR3 covers 13 residues. V shed 6 bases, J shed 8 bases, and the junction held 7 bases outside the gene matches. Germline V gives CDR1 PRHDT, CDR2 FYEKMQ (reference sequence). The CDR3 loop is CASRAGPPDEQFF. The CDR3 nucleotides are TGTGCCAGCAGAGCGGGACCCCCTGATGAGCAGTTCTTC.

This clone is a singleton in its sample. The chain joins TRBV5-4 to TRBJ2-1; TRBD2 agrees at 7 bases. Germline V gene sequence: CDR1 SGHNT, CDR2 YYREEE (reference sequence). The ends lost 1 base at V and 7 bases at J; junction bases unmatched: 11. CDR3 size: 16 residues. The CDR3 bases are TGTGCCAGCAGCTTGTCCGGGGCGGGAGTAGAAAATGAGCAGTTCTTC. Its protein is CASSLSGAGVENEQFF.

In its sample, this clone was seen once. This chain's CDR3 is CASSTEGSGSRDEQFF. The CDR3 bases are TGTGCCAGTAGCACCGAGGGGTCCGGGAGTAGAGATGAGCAGTTCTTC. This rearrangement joins TRBV19 to TRBJ2-1, with D possibly being TRBD2 (6 bases). Trimming shortened V by 6 bases and J by 8 bases, and 23 bases separated the two germline ends. This CDR3 has 16 residues. Germline V lookup: CDR1 LNHDA, CDR2 SQIVND (reference sequence).

This clone occurred once. This sample also contains other DNA sequences that code for the same CDR3. The CDR3, as DNA: TGTGCCAGCTCACCACCCGGGACAGACCTCTCCTACGAGCAGTACTTC. The encoded protein is CASSPPGTDLSYEQYF. The rearrangement joins TRBV18 to TRBJ2-7, with 7 nucleotides matching TRBD1. The CDR3 consists of 16 residues. Germline V gene sequence: CDR1 KGHSH, CDR2 LQKENI. The J segment lost 0 bases and the V segment lost 0 bases, leaving 5 bases of the junction unmatched.

The gene calls are TRBV19 and TRBJ1-5, with D tentatively TRBD1 (5 bases). CDR1 is LNHDA and CDR2 is SQIVND in the germline V gene (reference sequence). V lost 5 bases and J lost 9, with 17 bases in between. The CDR3 extends over 14 amino acids. The CDR3 bases are TGTGCCAGTAGTCCACGGACGGCCGGGGGGCCCCAGCATTTT. Amino acids: CASSPRTAGGPQHF. The variable domain in full, completed from reference TRBV19 and TRBJ1-5, reads DGGITQSPKYLFRKEGQNVTLSCEQNLNHDAMYWYRQDPGQGLRLIYYSQIVNDFQKGDIAEGYSVSREKKESFPLTVTSAQKNPTAFYLCASSPRTAGGPQHFGDGTRLSIL.

This chain uses TRBV25-1 with TRBJ2-7, with TRBD1 identical over 7 bases. V was clipped by 2 bases and J by 2 bases; unmatched bases: 6. The V gene's germline CDR1 is MGHDK and CDR2 SYGVNS. This CDR3 has 15 residues. The CDR3 nucleotides read TGTGCCAGCAGTGAACGACAGGGCCACACCTACGAGCAGTACTTC. This encodes CASSERQGHTYEQYF.

The rearrangement joins TRBV14 to TRBJ2-7, with D possibly matching TRBD2 (5 bases). The germline gives CDR1 SGHDN, CDR2 FVKESK. The CDR3 contains 19 residues. V dropped 0 bases and J dropped 0 bases, with 21 bases sitting between them. The CDR3 reads CASSQDHRLRGRSSYEQYF. The CDR3 nucleotides are TGTGCCAGCAGCCAAGATCACCGGCTTCGCGGGCGGAGCTCCTACGAGCAGTACTTC.

The chain is built from TRBV30 and TRBJ2-5, with TRBD2 matching 8 bases. Germline loops: CDR1 GTSNPN, CDR2 SVGIG (reference sequence). The CDR3 runs to 12 residues. V dropped 4 bases and J dropped 5; count of bases not matched to a gene: 3. The CDR3 DNA reads as TGTGCCTGGAAGGTAGCGGGGGAGACCCAGTACTTC. It yields the protein CAWKVAGETQYF.

The sample holds a few counts of this clone. The J gene is TRBJ1-2, the V gene TRBV4-2, with a tentative D call TRBD1 (5 bases). Per the germline V gene, CDR1 is LGHNA and CDR2 is YNFKEQ. V was cut by 0 bases and J by 11 bases, with 7 bases left in between. CDR3 length: 11 amino acids. Here the CDR3 reads CASSQEGTYTF. The CDR3 DNA is TGTGCCAGCAGCCAAGAAGGGACGTACACCTTC.

The CDR3: CASSEARDTEAFF. In DNA form, the CDR3 reads TGTGCCAGCAGTGAAGCACGGGACACTGAAGCTTTCTTT. V is TRBV2 and J is TRBJ1-1, with D uncertain. In germline, CDR1 is SNHLY, CDR2 FYNNEI. Trimming removed 0 bases at V and 3 bases at J, with 5 bases between. CDR3 length: 13 residues.

A few counts support this clone. CDR3 DNA sequence: TGTGCCAGTAGCATGGGACTAGCGGGAGCCTACGAGCAGTACTTC. This translates into CASSMGLAGAYEQYF. This chain uses TRBV19 with TRBJ2-7; 14 positions match TRBD2. The CDR3 spans 15 residues. The ends lost 6 bases at V and 2 bases at J; junction bases unmatched: 3. Germline V gives CDR1 LNHDA, CDR2 SQIVND (reference sequence). The full variable domain, in which reference TRBV19 and TRBJ2-7 provide the parts outside the CDR3, is DGGITQSPKYLFRKEGQNVTLSCEQNLNHDAMYWYRQDPGQGLRLIYYSQIVNDFQKGDIAEGYSVSREKKESFPLTVTSAQKNPTAFYLCASSMGLAGAYEQYFGPGTRLTVT.

This chain uses TRBV7-2 with TRBJ1-6; D is unresolved. The CDR3 totals 17 residues. Germline V gene lookup returns CDR1 SGHTA and CDR2 FQGNSA. V gave up 0 bases and J gave up 7 bases, with 16 bases separating them. The CDR3 DNA is TGTGCCAGCAGCTTAGCGAGCAGAATGAGTATAAATTCACCCCTCCACTTT. It codes for CASSLASRMSINSPLHF.

V gene TRBV18 combines with J gene TRBJ1-2, with TRBD1 as a possible D gene (5 bases). The V and J ends lost 1 base and 7 bases respectively, with 16 bases between them. CDR3 length: 15 amino acids. CDR1 and CDR2 (germline): KGHSH, LQKENI. CDR3 amino acids: CASSPQDQGLGGYTF. CDR3 bases: TGTGCCAGCTCACCACAGGATCAGGGCCTGGGTGGCTACACCTTC.

The V and J genes are TRBV25-1 and TRBJ1-3, with D possibly being TRBD1 (5 bases). Germline assignment: CDR1 MGHDK and CDR2 SYGVNS. V was clipped by 6 bases and J by 2 bases, with 8 bases between them. The CDR3 extends over 13 amino acids. The CDR3, as DNA: TGTGCCAGCAGGGGACCCACTGGAAACACCATATATTTT. The encoded protein is CASRGPTGNTIYF. The variable domain in full, with the rest retrieved from reference TRBV25-1 and TRBJ1-3, is EADIYQTPRYLVIGTGKKITLECSQTMGHDKMYWYQQDPGMELHLIHYSYGVNSTEKGDLSSESTVSRIRTEHFPLTLESARPSHTSQYLCASRGPTGNTIYFGEGSWLTVV.

This clone was detected once. One end of the junction does not line up with germline, which may come from a read error. V gene TRBV28 combines with J gene TRBJ2-7, with a possible D match to TRBD1 (6 bases). Germline V gives CDR1 MDHEN, CDR2 SYDVKM. This CDR3 spans 12 amino acids. CDR3 in amino acids: CASSLGTGTPAF. For the CDR3, the DNA is TGTGCCAGCAGTTTAGGAACAGGGACCCCAGCATTC.

This chain uses TRBV28 with TRBJ2-5; the D gene is possibly TRBD1 (6 bases). The germline V gene encodes CDR1 MDHEN and CDR2 SYDVKM. V lost 8 bases to trimming and J lost 6 bases, with 13 bases between them. The CDR3 runs to 12 residues. The CDR3 here is CASGGQWKTQYF. CDR3 sequence (DNA): TGTGCCAGCGGTGGACAGTGGAAGACCCAGTACTTC.

This clone has a handful of counts. The rearrangement joins TRBV28 to TRBJ2-7, with TRBD1 matching over 8 bases. CDR1 and CDR2 (germline): MDHEN, SYDVKM. The trim removed 7 bases at V and 0 bases at J, leaving 8 bases unmatched. The CDR3 totals 15 residues. The CDR3 spells CASTWTGKDSYEQYF. CDR3 nucleotide sequence: TGTGCCAGCACCTGGACAGGGAAGGACTCCTACGAGCAGTACTTC.

J is TRBJ2-1 and V is TRBV19; no firm D call. CDR1 is LNHDA and CDR2 is SQIVND in the germline V gene (reference sequence). V lost 3 bases to trimming and J lost 3 bases, with 9 bases between them. This CDR3 contains 14 residues. The CDR3: CASSISTYYNEQFF. In nucleotides, the CDR3 is TGTGCCAGTAGTATTTCCACGTACTACAATGAGCAGTTCTTC.

This chain uses TRBV7-8 with TRBJ2-7, with D possibly matching TRBD1 (6 bases). CDR1 is SGHVS and CDR2 is FQNEAQ in the germline V gene. V lost 5 bases and J 2 bases, leaving 16 bases between the germline ends. CDR3 length: 15 amino acids. The CDR3 coding sequence is TGTGCCAGCAGCCGATACAGGGTCCGGACCTACGAGCAGTACTTC. It codes for CASSRYRVRTYEQYF.

The rearrangement uses TRBV10-2 and TRBJ2-2; TRBD1 agrees at 8 bases. This CDR3 comprises 13 residues. Per germline, CDR1 WSHSY and CDR2 SAAADI. V gave up 4 bases and J gave up 7 bases; unmatched junction bases: 2. The CDR3 DNA is TGCGCCAGCAGTGGACAGGGGATCGGGGAGCTGTTTTTT. Encoded protein: CASSGQGIGELFF.

The chain couples TRBV30 to TRBJ1-5, with D possibly being TRBD1 (5 bases). V was clipped by 1 base and J by 5 bases, with 15 bases between them. The CDR3 extends over 15 amino acids. CDR1 and CDR2 (germline): GTSNPN, SVGIG (reference sequence). CDR3 sequence: CAWSARTFWDQPQHF. CDR3 bases: TGTGCCTGGAGTGCCCGGACATTTTGGGATCAGCCCCAGCATTTT. The variable domain in full, with the rest retrieved from reference TRBV30 and TRBJ1-5, is SQTIHQWPATLVQPVGSPLSLECTVEGTSNPNLYWYRQAAGRGLQLLFYSVGIGQISSEVPQNLSASRPQDRQFILSSKKLLLSDSGFYLCAWSARTFWDQPQHFGDGTRLSIL.

The chain is built from TRBV27 and TRBJ2-3, with a tentative D call TRBD1 (6 bases). Trimming shortened V by 5 bases and J by 7 bases, and 13 bases separated the two germline ends. CDR1 and CDR2 (germline): MNHEY, SMNVEV (reference sequence). This CDR3 spans 13 amino acids. CDR3 coding DNA: TGTGCCAGCAGTCCAACCAGGGGTAATACGCAGTATTTT. This gives the protein CASSPTRGNTQYF.

The chain links TRBV18 to TRBJ2-5, with D perhaps TRBD1 (5 bases). CDR3 size: 15 residues. Germline assignment: CDR1 KGHSH and CDR2 LQKENI. The V gene lost 2 bases and the J gene lost 5 bases, with 15 bases spanning the gap. CDR3 sequence: CASSPRGTGEETQYF. DNA for the CDR3: TGTGCCAGCTCACCAAGGGGAACCGGAGAGGAGACCCAGTACTTC. Combining the CDR3 with reference TRBV18 and TRBJ2-5 gives the whole variable domain NAGVMQNPRHLVRRRGQEARLRCSPMKGHSHVYWYRQLPEEGLKFMVYLQKENIIDESGMPKERFSAEFPKEGPSILRIQQVVRGDSAAYFCASSPRGTGEETQYFGPGTRLLVL.

V and J are TRBV7-2 and TRBJ2-1, with D hard to call. The germline V and J ends were trimmed by 3 bases and 10 bases, with 13 bases remaining between them. Germline CDR1 is SGHTA and CDR2 is FQGNSA. This CDR3 comprises 13 residues. DNA of the CDR3: TGTGCCAGCAGCTTGGCTAGAAAGGACGAGCAGTTCTTC. This codes for CASSLARKDEQFF.

The V and J genes are TRBV19 and TRBJ2-7, with TRBD2 matching over 7 bases. J gave up 3 bases and V 3 bases, and 8 bases lay outside the gene matches. There are 15 residues in the CDR3. Germline CDR1 LNHDA, CDR2 SQIVND (reference sequence). The CDR3 DNA sequence: TGTGCCAGTAGTATCCTCCATAGCGGGTTCTACGAGCAGTACTTC. This codes for CASSILHSGFYEQYF. Based on the CDR3 plus reference TRBV19 and TRBJ2-7, the full variable domain is DGGITQSPKYLFRKEGQNVTLSCEQNLNHDAMYWYRQDPGQGLRLIYYSQIVNDFQKGDIAEGYSVSREKKESFPLTVTSAQKNPTAFYLCASSILHSGFYEQYFGPGTRLTVT.

The chain combines TRBV4-1 with TRBJ2-3; weak D call: TRBD2 (7 bases). Trimming stripped 2 bases from V and 1 base from J, with 19 bases between. The CDR3 contains 18 residues. The germline V gene has CDR1 MGHRA and CDR2 YSYEKL. The CDR3 DNA sequence: TGCGCCAGCAGCCAAATGATCTTACGGGGGGCCGGCACAGATACGCAGTATTTT. It codes for CASSQMILRGAGTDTQYF.

This clone was seen only once. The same CDR3 is also encoded by other DNA sequences in this sample. V gene TRBV19 combines with J gene TRBJ1-1; D is undetermined. From germline, CDR1 is LNHDA and CDR2 SQIVND (reference sequence). Trimming pared 6 bases from V and 6 bases from J, leaving 11 bases between. This CDR3 region has 12 residues. The CDR3 sequence is CASSPGVAEAFF. In nucleotides, the CDR3 is TGTGCCAGTAGCCCCGGGGTCGCTGAAGCTTTCTTT.